Each of the 29 T cell receptor beta chains below was sequenced from the same sample in a study of shared clonotypes between healthy human individuals. The repertoire was sequenced with immunoSEQ multiplex PCR; TCRdb's copy has only in-frame clones and lacks some. Here the sample spans fewer than 650,000 clones, about 82% being singletons. The sample was PBMCs. Receptors originate from a middle-aged woman in good health. Some clones in this sample may be carry-over from other donors' samples.

Concerning this clone itself: Only one base separates this from a far larger clonotype, so it likely reflects a read error. Other DNA sequences within the sample encode an identical CDR3. The V and J genes are TRBV9 and TRBJ1-3; unclear D gene. Germline CDR1 SGDLS, CDR2 YYNGEE. CDR3 length equals 14 residues. This CDR3 reads CASSLTFAGNTIYF. For the CDR3, the DNA is TGTGCCAGCAGCCTCACTTTTGCTGGTAACACCATATATTTT.

In its sample, this clone was seen once. The chain uses TRBV2 and TRBJ2-7; D perhaps matches TRBD2 (7 bases). Germline-derived CDR1 and CDR2 are SNHLY and FYNNEI. CDR3 length: 15 amino acids. Between the trimmed V and J ends, which lost 8 bases and 0 bases, there was a span of 17 bases. Here the CDR3 DNA reads TGTGCCAGCTGCGGGGGCGGGGTGAGCTCCTACGAGCAGTACTTC. Translating it yields CASCGGGVSSYEQYF.

The genes are TRBV18 and TRBJ1-1, with TRBD1 as a possible D gene (6 bases). This CDR3 contains 15 residues. V lost 5 bases and J 4 bases, leaving 17 bases between the germline ends. Germline CDR1 KGHSH, CDR2 LQKENI. The CDR3 coding sequence is TGTGCCAGCTCAGAGGGGGACCGGGGGCGCACTGAAGCTTTCTTT. This gives the protein CASSEGDRGRTEAFF.

The gene calls are TRBV6-6 and TRBJ2-7, with 12 bases identical to TRBD2. Germline trimming cut 2 bases from V and 6 bases from J; bases unmatched to any gene: 8. The CDR3 loop spans 16 amino acids. The germline gives CDR1 MNHNY, CDR2 SVGAGI (reference sequence). The CDR3 loop reads CASSYTGGLAGTEQYF. CDR3 coding DNA: TGTGCCAGCAGTTACACTGGAGGACTAGCGGGAACCGAGCAGTACTTC.

This sequence joins TRBV18 and TRBJ1-2; 9 bases are shared with TRBD1. J lost 6 bases, V lost 4 bases, and 3 bases had no gene match. Germline-derived CDR1 and CDR2 are KGHSH and LQKENI. The CDR3 runs 13 residues. CDR3: CASSRGTGNGYTF. The CDR3 DNA reads TGTGCCAGCTCACGAGGGACAGGGAATGGCTACACCTTC.

V is TRBV5-6 and J is TRBJ1-2; TRBD1 matches 7 bases. The germline CDR1 and CDR2 sequences are SGHDT and YYEEEE. The CDR3 consists of 18 residues. The V and J ends lost 6 bases and 3 bases, in that order; junction bases with no gene match: 20. CDR3 in DNA: TGTGCCAGCAACTTCCCCGGGACAGCTCCCTCGTGGGACTATGGCTACACCTTC. It codes for CASNFPGTAPSWDYGYTF.

This chain links TRBV28 with TRBJ2-1; 7 positions agree with TRBD2. The CDR3 has 12 amino acids. With 5 bases clipped from V and 15 bases from J, the junction kept 10 bases outside the gene matches. Germline V gene data show CDR1 as MDHEN and CDR2 as SYDVKM. The CDR3 nucleotides are TGTGCCAGCAGTCCCCTAGCGGAGAGGCCGTTCTTC. It is translated as CASSPLAERPFF.

This clone was seen a few times. This chain links TRBV7-9 with TRBJ1-5, with D unclear. V was pared by 4 bases and J by 7 bases, with 8 bases between. The CDR3 contains 12 residues. CDR1 is SEHNR and CDR2 is FQNEAQ in the germline V gene (reference sequence). In DNA, the CDR3 is TGTGCCAGCAGCTCGGGAGGACAGCCCCAGCATTTT. It encodes CASSSGGQPQHF.

The CDR3 loop is CASSPDWRGEQFF. CDR3 bases: TGTGCCAGCTCACCCGACTGGAGGGGTGAGCAGTTCTTC. The chain couples TRBV18 to TRBJ2-1, with a weak D call TRBD2 (6 bases). The V gene lost 3 bases and the J gene lost 9 bases, with 12 bases spanning the gap. Germline loops: CDR1 KGHSH, CDR2 LQKENI. The CDR3 is made up of 13 amino acids.

The V gene is TRBV7-3, the J gene TRBJ2-1; TRBD1 aligns across 7 bases. Losses at the gene ends were 5 bases for V and 9 bases for J; bases not matched to a gene: 16. This CDR3 has 16 amino acids. Germline assignment: CDR1 SGHTA and CDR2 FQGTGA. CDR3 DNA: TGTGCCAGCAGCCCTCGGTCTGCAGGGGGAAGGAGTGAGCAGTTCTTC. As protein: CASSPRSAGGRSEQFF. Variable domain in full (rest from reference TRBV7-3 and TRBJ2-1): GAGVSQTPSNKVTEKGKYVELRCDPISGHTALYWYRQSLGQGPEFLIYFQGTGAADDSGLPNDRFFAVRPEGSVSTLKIQRTERGDSAVYLCASSPRSAGGRSEQFFGPGTRLTVL.

The rearrangement links TRBV30 to TRBJ2-7; D is possibly TRBD2 (6 bases). The DNA end favors TRBJ2-5, so the J call may be wrong. The CDR3 is 13 residues long. Germline CDR1 reads GTSNPN; CDR2 reads SVGIG (reference sequence). As DNA, the CDR3 is TGTGCCTGGAGTGGACTAGATGGTGGGACCCAGTACTTC. It specifies CAWSGLDGGTQYF.

Note on this clone: A clone one base away is much larger, so this may be a read error. This CDR3 is missing its conserved last phenylalanine or tryptophan, likely due to a read error. V usage is TRBV5-1 and J usage is TRBJ2-7; D unresolved. Germline CDR1 is SGHRS and CDR2 is YFSETQ. CDR3 size: 15 residues. V was pared by 3 bases and J by 0 bases, with 13 bases between. In nucleotides, the CDR3 is TGCGCCAGCAGCTCCGCAGAACTAAGCTCCTACGAGCAGTACCTC. Encoded protein: CASSSAELSSYEQYL.

V is TRBV30 and J is TRBJ2-7; TRBD1 is a possible D gene (5 bases). V gave up 3 bases and J gave up 2 bases, with 17 bases separating them. The germline gives CDR1 GTSNPN, CDR2 SVGIG (reference sequence). This CDR3 region has 15 residues. CDR3: CAWSRLRVGPYEQYF. CDR3 bases: TGTGCCTGGAGCCGCCTCAGGGTAGGACCCTACGAGCAGTACTTC.

As regards this clone: In the same sample, other DNA sequences code for this CDR3. The chain recombines TRBV5-4 with TRBJ2-3, with D unclear. Looked up from germline, CDR1 is SGHNT and CDR2 is YYREEE (reference sequence). The CDR3 contains 12 residues. V was trimmed by 0 bases and J by 4 bases, leaving 3 bases between them. The CDR3 DNA follows: TGTGCCAGCAGCTTGGGTGCAGATACGCAGTATTTT. It codes for CASSLGADTQYF. The entire variable domain, with the rest obtained from reference TRBV5-4 and TRBJ2-3, is as follows: ETGVTQSPTHLIKTRGQQVTLRCSSQSGHNTVSWYQQALGQGPQFIFQYYREEENGRGNFPPRFSGLQFPNYSSELNVNALELDDSALYLCASSLGADTQYFGPGTRLTVL.

The J gene is TRBJ2-1, the V gene TRBV13; D is unresolved. Per germline, CDR1 PRHDT and CDR2 FYEKMQ (reference sequence). V was cut by 5 bases and J by 9 bases, with 14 bases left in between. This CDR3 is 13 amino acids long. As DNA, the CDR3 is TGTGCCAGCAGCCTGGGCCCCTCCAGTGAGCAGTTCTTC. Translated, it gives CASSLGPSSEQFF.

This chain connects TRBV30 to TRBJ1-4; D is perhaps TRBD1 (6 bases). CDR3 length: 12 residues. Germline CDR1 reads GTSNPN; CDR2 reads SVGIG (reference sequence). V dropped 8 bases and J dropped 5 bases, with 12 bases sitting between them. The CDR3 protein is CALGGINEKLFF. The CDR3 nucleotides read TGTGCCCTAGGGGGGATAAATGAAAAACTGTTTTTT.

In regard to this clone: In the same sample, other DNA sequences code for this CDR3. V and J are TRBV5-1 and TRBJ2-7; D tentatively reads TRBD1 or TRBD2 (6 bases each). Looked up from germline, CDR1 is SGHRS and CDR2 is YFSETQ. With 1 base removed from V and 2 bases from J, the gap between germline ends came to 16 bases. The CDR3 is made up of 16 amino acids. Here the CDR3 reads CASSLSAPGAPYEQYF. CDR3 bases: TGCGCCAGCAGCTTGAGCGCCCCGGGGGCCCCCTACGAGCAGTACTTC.

The rearrangement links TRBV19 to TRBJ2-3, with 9 positions matching TRBD1. Germline CDR1 and CDR2: LNHDA and SQIVND (reference sequence). V dropped 5 bases and J dropped 1; count of bases not matched to a gene: 13. There are 18 residues in the CDR3. The DNA of the CDR3 is TGTGCCAGTAGTCTGCGGACAGGGGAGCTGTTCGGCACAGATACGCAGTATTTT. Amino acid sequence: CASSLRTGELFGTDTQYF.

In this sample, this clone is medium-sized. The sample carries other DNA sequences with the same CDR3. V gene TRBV7-2 combines with J gene TRBJ1-1; 7 nucleotides line up with TRBD1. CDR3 size: 14 residues. After removal of 0 bases from V and 3 bases from J, the junction contained 1 base not matched to a gene. Per germline, CDR1 SGHTA and CDR2 FQGNSA. The CDR3 sequence is CASSLAGQHTEAFF. DNA of the CDR3: TGTGCCAGCAGCTTAGCGGGACAGCACACTGAAGCTTTCTTT. Filled out from reference TRBV7-2 and TRBJ1-1, the complete variable domain reads GAGVSQSPSNKVTEKGKDVELRCDPISGHTALYWYRQSLGQGLEFLIYFQGNSAPDKSGLPSDRFSAERTGGSVSTLTIQRTQQEDSAVYLCASSLAGQHTEAFFGQGTRLTVV.

The chain couples TRBV4-2 to TRBJ1-2; 8 bases match TRBD1. J gave up 1 base and V 6 bases, and 4 bases lay outside the gene matches. The CDR3 runs to 14 residues. Germline V gene data show CDR1 as LGHNA and CDR2 as YNFKEQ. CDR3 sequence: CASRAGGVNYGYTF. DNA of the CDR3: TGTGCCAGCAGAGCAGGGGGCGTTAACTATGGCTACACCTTC.

V usage is TRBV9 and J usage is TRBJ1-3; D remains ambiguous. The V end lost 0 bases, the J end lost 0 bases, and 7 bases lay between the germline ends. The CDR3 consists of 15 residues. The germline V gene has CDR1 SGDLS and CDR2 YYNGEE. Here the CDR3 DNA reads TGTGCCAGCAGCGTAGGGGATCACTCTGGAAACACCATATATTTT. This codes for CASSVGDHSGNTIYF.

V gene TRBV6-1 combines with J gene TRBJ2-7; D gene uncertain. The germline gives CDR1 MNHNS, CDR2 SASEGT. CDR3 length equals 11 residues. V was shortened by 4 bases and J by 4 bases, with 5 bases between the two germline ends. The CDR3 region is CASSVKYEQYF. CDR3 nucleotide sequence: TGTGCCAGCAGTGTGAAATACGAGCAGTACTTC.

V is TRBV7-5 and J is TRBJ1-1; the D call TRBD1 from the table was never checked on the DNA. TRBV7-5 is termed a pseudogene. This CDR3 has 17 amino acids. The CDR3 region has the DNA TGTGCCAGAAGCCCCCATAGGGCAGGGTTGGGATACACTGAAGCTTTCTTT. Its translation: CARSPHRAGLGYTEAFF.

V usage is TRBV28 and J usage is TRBJ2-1; TRBD2 matches at 7 bases. There are 14 residues in the CDR3. Germline V gene sequence: CDR1 MDHEN, CDR2 SYDVKM. The trim removed 5 bases at V and 4 bases at J, leaving 5 bases unmatched. CDR3 region: CASSRLAGYNEQFF. DNA for the CDR3: TGTGCCAGCAGTAGGTTAGCGGGTTACAATGAGCAGTTCTTC.

The chain uses TRBV30 and TRBJ2-5, with D perhaps assigned TRBD1 or TRBD2 (6 bases each). Trimming cost V 2 bases and J 2 bases, with 12 bases left between them. This CDR3 contains 14 residues. Germline-derived CDR1 and CDR2 are GTSNPN and SVGIG (reference sequence). DNA of the CDR3: TGTGCCTGGAGTTGGGCGGGGACACAAGAGACCCAGTACTTC. Its translation is CAWSWAGTQETQYF.

This chain joins TRBV6-1 and TRBJ1-5; TRBD1 might be the D (6 bases). The V end was cut by 7 bases, the J end by 0 bases, with 13 bases between. The V gene's germline CDR1 is MNHNS and CDR2 SASEGT. The CDR3 is 15 residues long. The CDR3 region is CASTRGGGSNQPQHF. For the CDR3, the DNA is TGTGCCAGCACCCGAGGGGGAGGTAGCAATCAGCCCCAGCATTTT.

By sample share, this clone is medium-sized. CDR3 loop: CASSTSYGYTF. In DNA form, the CDR3 reads TGTGCCAGCAGTACGAGTTATGGCTACACCTTC. The chain couples TRBV28 to TRBJ1-2; D is ambiguous. The CDR3 runs to 11 residues. V dropped 5 bases and J dropped 5 bases, with 6 bases sitting between them. Germline lookup yields CDR1 MDHEN and CDR2 SYDVKM.

Turning to this clone: The sample has other DNA sequences that encode this CDR3 too. V gene TRBV7-2 combines with J gene TRBJ2-7; 8 positions agree with TRBD1. This CDR3 has 14 amino acids. Per germline, CDR1 SGHTA and CDR2 FQGNSA. V lost 0 bases to trimming and J lost 5 bases; unmatched junction nucleotides: 3. In DNA, the CDR3 is TGTGCCAGCAGCTTAGCCAGGGGGCCCGACGAGCAGTACTTC. It encodes CASSLARGPDEQYF.

This sequence joins TRBV7-2 and TRBJ2-2, with D tentatively TRBD1 (5 bases). Germline CDR1 reads SGHTA; CDR2 reads FQGNSA. This CDR3 is 15 amino acids long. V was trimmed by 0 bases and J by 4 bases, leaving 9 bases between them. Here the CDR3 DNA reads TGTGCCAGCAGCTTAGCGTACAGGCCCACCGGGGAGCTGTTTTTT. This encodes CASSLAYRPTGELFF.